The rows below give T cell receptor beta chains drawn from one sample of a study of shared clonotypes between healthy human individuals. Produced via immunoSEQ multiplex PCR; TCRdb's table is partial and in-frame only. The sample has 2.3 million or so clones, roughly 93% seen once; the top ten hold about 0.39%. What was sequenced was naive CD4+ T cells from PBMCs. The origin of the receptors is a young man in good health. Some clones in this sample may be carry-over from other donors' samples. The CDR3 runs from the conserved cysteine through the conserved F or W. The D gene is left open where the match is weak. Some rows mark clone size as missing; the rest say once, few, many or name a class of expanded clone.

CATSKNTGELFF,TGTGCCACCTCGAAGAACACCGGGGAGCTGTTTTTT,NA,TRBV19,TRBJ2-2,NA
CASLRDQSSYNEQFF,TGTGCCAGCCTCCGGGACCAGAGCTCCTACAATGAGCAGTTCTTC,NA,TRBV2,TRBJ2-1,NA
CASGLSGGITEAFF,TGTGCTAGTGGTTTGTCGGGGGGAATCACTGAAGCTTTCTTT,NA,TRBV12-5,TRBJ1-1,NA
CASSPRTGTYEQYF,TGTGCCAGTAGTCCCCGGACTGGAACCTACGAGCAGTACTTC,NA,TRBV19,TRBJ2-7,NA
CAWIGGRGGDTQYF,TGTGCCTGGATCGGGGGGAGAGGGGGAGATACGCAGTATTTT,NA,TRBV30,TRBJ2-3,NA
CASSLRSGGSEAFF,TGTGCCAGCAGTTTACGGTCAGGGGGCTCTGAAGCTTTCTTT,NA,TRBV27,TRBJ1-1,TRBD1
CASIRQGNNEQFF,TGTGCCAGCATCAGACAGGGAAACAATGAGCAGTTCTTC,NA,TRBV28,TRBJ2-1,TRBD1
CAISRDTGGNTEAFF,TGTGCCATCAGCCGGGACACGGGGGGGAACACTGAAGCTTTCTTT,NA,TRBV10-3,TRBJ1-1,NA
CASSEFPGAPTTNEKLFF,TGTGCCAGCAGTGAATTTCCAGGGGCACCCACAACTAATGAAAAACTGTTTTTT,NA,TRBV25-1,TRBJ1-4,NA
CASSYASNYGYTF,TGTGCCAGTAGTTACGCATCTAACTATGGCTACACCTTC,NA,TRBV19,TRBJ1-2,NA
CASSLTSGSVFNEQFF,TGCGCCAGCAGCTTGACCAGCGGGAGCGTCTTCAATGAGCAGTTCTTC,NA,TRBV5-1,TRBJ2-1,TRBD2
CASSSRGATNEQFF,TGCGCCAGCAGCTCCCGCGGGGCAACCAATGAGCAGTTCTTC,NA,TRBV5-1,TRBJ2-1,NA
CASSESGGRTYEQYF,TGTGCCAGCAGTGAGAGCGGGGGAAGGACGTACGAGCAGTACTTC,NA,TRBV2,TRBJ2-7,TRBD2
CASSLGQRYYNEQFF,TGTGCCAGCAGCTTGGGACAGAGATACTACAATGAGCAGTTCTTC,NA,TRBV5-6,TRBJ2-1,NA
CASSPWTGRSYEQYF,TGTGCCAGTAGTCCCTGGACAGGAAGGTCCTACGAGCAGTACTTC,NA,TRBV19,TRBJ2-7,TRBD1
CASSSTTANTEAFF,TGTGCCAGCAGCTCTACGACAGCGAACACTGAAGCTTTCTTT,NA,TRBV5-4,TRBJ1-1,NA
CASSVMGQSSYEQYF,TGTGCCAGCAGCGTGATGGGACAGAGCTCCTACGAGCAGTACTTC,NA,TRBV9,TRBJ2-7,TRBD1
CASNYRQGGYEQYF,TGTGCCAGCAATTACAGACAGGGGGGCTACGAGCAGTACTTC,NA,TRBV2,TRBJ2-7,TRBD1
CASSSTSGGETQYF,TGTGCCAGCAGCTCGACTAGCGGGGGGGAGACCCAGTACTTC,once,TRBV11-2,TRBJ2-5,TRBD2
CASSPDRGEAFF,TGTGCCAGCAGCCCAGACAGAGGTGAAGCTTTCTTT,NA,TRBV7-9,TRBJ1-1,NA
CASSVQGIMDLRAYEQYF,TGCGCCAGCAGCGTACAGGGGATCATGGATCTTCGGGCCTACGAGCAGTACTTC,NA,TRBV5-1,TRBJ2-7,TRBD1
CASSQPNGGAIRGELFF,TGCGCCAGCAGCCAACCTAACGGGGGCGCCATCCGCGGGGAGCTGTTTTTT,NA,TRBV4-1,TRBJ2-2,NA
CASSQASESYEQYF,TGCGCCAGCAGCCAAGCTTCAGAAAGCTACGAGCAGTACTTC,NA,TRBV4-3,TRBJ2-7,NA
CASSLMGGLETQYF,TGTGCCAGCAGCTTAATGGGGGGTCTGGAGACCCAGTACTTC,NA,TRBV7-3,TRBJ2-5,NA
CASSQDVGINTEAFF,TGCGCCAGCAGCCAGGATGTTGGGATCAACACTGAAGCTTTCTTT,NA,TRBV4-1,TRBJ1-1,NA
CAAGGSNEQFF,TGTGCCGCGGGGGGGAGCAATGAGCAGTTCTTC,NA,TRBV6-6,TRBJ2-1,TRBD2
CASSLESGVTEAFF,TGTGCCAGCAGCTTGGAATCGGGAGTTACTGAAGCTTTCTTT,NA,TRBV5-4,TRBJ1-1,NA
CASSPPGLPSGANVLTF,TGTGCCAGCTCACCGCCGGGACTTCCATCTGGGGCCAACGTCCTGACTTTC,NA,TRBV18,TRBJ2-6,NA
CASSRWVGTDQPQHF,TGTGCCAGCAGTCGTTGGGTAGGGACGGATCAGCCCCAGCATTTT,NA,TRBV27,TRBJ1-5,NA
CASFEQLSNQPQHF,TGTGCCAGCTTCGAACAGCTTAGCAATCAGCCCCAGCATTTT,once,TRBV28,TRBJ1-5,NA
CASSSPRDRGGETQYF,TGTGCCAGCAGTTCCCCCCGGGACAGGGGGGGAGAGACCCAGTACTTC,NA,TRBV28,TRBJ2-5,TRBD1
CASSLDTHYGYTF,TGTGCCAGCAGTTTAGACACCCACTATGGCTACACCTTC,NA,TRBV28,TRBJ1-2,NA
CASSESVAQYF,TGTGCCAGCAGCGAGTCCGTGGCCCAGTACTTC,NA,TRBV9,TRBJ2-5,NA
CAWSRTGLNTEAFF,TGTGCCTGGAGTAGGACAGGACTGAACACTGAAGCTTTCTTT,NA,TRBV30,TRBJ1-1,TRBD1
CASSPRGSRRKQFF,TGTGCCAGTAGTCCCAGGGGATCTAGGAGGAAGCAGTTCTTC,few,TRBV19,TRBJ2-1,NA
CASSHRDGLTYEQYF,TGCGCCAGCAGCCACAGGGACGGATTAACCTACGAGCAGTACTTC,NA,TRBV4-1,TRBJ2-7,NA
CASSSFLAGSYNEQFF,TGTGCCAGCAGTTCGTTTCTAGCGGGCTCCTACAATGAGCAGTTCTTC,NA,TRBV6-5,TRBJ2-1,TRBD2
CASSLVGNYGYTF,TGCGCCAGCAGCTTGGTGGGGAACTATGGCTACACCTTC,NA,TRBV5-1,TRBJ1-2,NA
CSARQGANYGYTF,TGCAGCGCTCGACAGGGGGCTAACTATGGCTACACCTTC,NA,TRBV29-1,TRBJ1-2,TRBD1
CASSLSRAAGWGYTF,TGTGCCAGCAGTTTATCGCGGGCCGCCGGGTGGGGCTACACCTTC,NA,TRBV28,TRBJ1-2,NA
CASSGQGYGYTF,TGTGCCAGCAGTGGACAGGGCTATGGCTACACCTTC,NA,TRBV27,TRBJ1-2,TRBD1
CASSLLGGGVDTQYF,TGTGCCAGCAGCTTACTAGGCGGGGGTGTGGATACGCAGTATTTT,NA,TRBV7-2,TRBJ2-3,TRBD2
CASSITGVSGNTIYF,TGCGCCAGCAGCATCACAGGGGTTTCTGGAAACACCATATATTTT,NA,TRBV5-1,TRBJ1-3,TRBD1
CASSPASDRARGGYTF,TGCGCCAGCAGCCCCGCCTCGGACAGGGCAAGGGGCGGCTACACCTTC,NA,TRBV5-1,TRBJ1-2,TRBD1
CDVYGGQETQYF,TGCGACGTGTATGGGGGCCAAGAGACCCAGTACTTC,NA,TRBV5-1,TRBJ2-5,NA
CASSLDFGNEQFF,TGTGCCAGCAGTTTAGACTTTGGCAATGAGCAGTTCTTC,NA,TRBV28,TRBJ2-1,NA
CASSQSAQPEYQETQYF,TGTGCCAGCAGCCAAAGTGCCCAGCCAGAGTACCAAGAGACCCAGTACTTC,NA,TRBV4-2,TRBJ2-5,NA